Listed below are T cell receptor beta chains from one sample, sequenced in a study of blood T cell repertoires in COVID-19. The repertoire was sequenced with immunoSEQ multiplex PCR; TCRdb's copy has only in-frame clones and lacks some. The sample carries 52,000 or so clones, under 80% recorded once. The sample comprised peripheral blood. Every receptor here comes from a human donor in a cohort sampled during active COVID-19. Each CDR3 is given with its conserved first and last residue. The D gene is left open where the match is weak. A clone size is listed for some rows: how often the clone was seen (once, few, many), or a class if it is expanded.

D gene: -
clone size: -
J gene: TRBJ2-7
V gene: TRBV5-1
CDR3 protein: CASSLAVAGVGEQYF
CDR3 DNA: TGCGCCAGCAGCTTGGCCGTGGCAGGGGTAGGCGAGCAGTACTTC

D gene: TRBD1
clone size: -
J gene: TRBJ2-7
V gene: TRBV15
CDR3 protein: CATSREGGQGHEQYF
CDR3 DNA: TGTGCCACCAGCAGAGAGGGTGGACAGGGCCACGAGCAGTACTTC

D gene: -
clone size: -
J gene: TRBJ2-7
V gene: TRBV7-9
CDR3 protein: CASSPGGQDYEQYF
CDR3 DNA: TGTGCCAGCAGCCCCGGAGGGCAAGACTACGAGCAGTACTTC

D gene: TRBD1
clone size: once
J gene: TRBJ1-4
V gene: TRBV15
CDR3 protein: CATSIPRGAEKLLFF
CDR3 DNA: TGTGCCACCAGCATCCCCAGGGGGGCGGAAAAGTTGCTGTTTTTT

D gene: -
clone size: once
J gene: TRBJ1-3
V gene: TRBV11-2
CDR3 protein: CASSRQTGNTIYF
CDR3 DNA: TGTGCCAGCAGCCGACAAACTGGAAACACCATATATTTT

D gene: TRBD2
clone size: -
J gene: TRBJ2-1
V gene: TRBV5-1
CDR3 protein: CATKREGTSVSSYNEQFF
CDR3 DNA: TGCGCCACTAAAAGAGAAGGGACTAGCGTGAGCTCCTACAATGAGCAGTTCTTC

D gene: TRBD1
clone size: -
J gene: TRBJ1-3
V gene: TRBV2
CDR3 protein: CASSEGQFDSGNTIYF
CDR3 DNA: TGTGCCAGCAGTGAGGGACAGTTCGACTCTGGAAACACCATATATTTT

D gene: -
clone size: -
J gene: TRBJ2-1
V gene: TRBV5-8
CDR3 protein: CASKRARTYNEQFF
CDR3 DNA: TGTGCCAGCAAGCGGGCCAGGACCTACAATGAGCAGTTCTTC

D gene: -
clone size: once
J gene: TRBJ2-7
V gene: TRBV7-8
CDR3 protein: CASSLAAGVNYEQYF
CDR3 DNA: TGTGCCAGCAGCTTAGCGGCAGGGGTAAACTACGAGCAGTACTTC

D gene: TRBD1
clone size: -
J gene: TRBJ2-2
V gene: TRBV19
CDR3 protein: CASSTYLGTDGSNTGELFF
CDR3 DNA: TGTGCCAGTAGTACCTACCTCGGGACAGATGGATCGAACACCGGGGAGCTGTTTTTT

D gene: TRBD2
clone size: -
J gene: TRBJ2-5
V gene: TRBV27
CDR3 protein: CASSFTSGIVETQYF
CDR3 DNA: TGTGCCAGCAGTTTCACTAGCGGGATTGTGGAGACCCAGTACTTC

D gene: -
clone size: -
J gene: TRBJ2-5
V gene: TRBV2
CDR3 protein: CASSVYGGTGSSLTQYF
CDR3 DNA: TGTGCCAGCAGTGTATACGGTGGGACTGGCTCTTCCCTGACCCAGTACTTC

D gene: -
clone size: -
J gene: TRBJ1-1
V gene: TRBV7-3
CDR3 protein: CASSLTPGDTEAFF
CDR3 DNA: TGTGCCAGCAGCTTAACTCCAGGGGACACTGAAGCTTTCTTT

D gene: TRBD1
clone size: -
J gene: TRBJ1-1
V gene: TRBV6-6
CDR3 protein: CASSYGTGVTTEAFF
CDR3 DNA: TGTGCCAGCAGTTACGGGACAGGGGTGACCACTGAAGCTTTCTTT

D gene: TRBD2
clone size: -
J gene: TRBJ2-7
V gene: TRBV30
CDR3 protein: CAWSHSGRGSEQYF
CDR3 DNA: TGTGCCTGGAGCCATAGCGGGAGGGGGTCGGAGCAGTACTTC

D gene: TRBD1
clone size: -
J gene: TRBJ1-5
V gene: TRBV27
CDR3 protein: CASSLSVAGTAQPQHF
CDR3 DNA: TGTGCCAGCAGTTTATCTGTTGCCGGGACAGCTCAGCCCCAGCATTTT

D gene: -
clone size: -
J gene: TRBJ1-2
V gene: TRBV28
CDR3 protein: CASGGEAYGYTF
CDR3 DNA: TGTGCCAGCGGGGGGGAGGCCTATGGCTACACCTTC

D gene: -
clone size: -
J gene: TRBJ2-7
V gene: TRBV7-2
CDR3 protein: CASSFRPPRDEQYF
CDR3 DNA: TGTGCCAGCAGCTTCCGCCCCCCCAGGGACGAGCAGTACTTC

D gene: -
clone size: -
J gene: TRBJ1-5
V gene: TRBV2
CDR3 protein: CASSGIQLISNQPQHF
CDR3 DNA: TGTGCCAGCAGTGGTATCCAGTTGATTAGCAATCAGCCCCAGCATTTT

D gene: TRBD2
clone size: -
J gene: TRBJ2-3
V gene: TRBV6-4
CDR3 protein: CASSETSGGATDTQYF
CDR3 DNA: TGTGCCAGCAGTGAAACCAGCGGGGGGGCCACAGATACGCAGTATTTT

D gene: -
clone size: -
J gene: TRBJ2-7
V gene: TRBV7-2
CDR3 protein: CASSLEGTRVGEQYF
CDR3 DNA: TGTGCCAGCAGCTTAGAAGGGACACGGGTCGGCGAGCAGTACTTC

D gene: -
clone size: once
J gene: TRBJ1-6
V gene: TRBV23-1
CDR3 protein: CASSRIFGHNSPLHF
CDR3 DNA: TGCGCCAGCAGTCGGATTTTTGGGCATAATTCACCCCTCCACTTT

D gene: -
clone size: -
J gene: TRBJ1-1
V gene: TRBV28
CDR3 protein: CASSFGGAVDTEAFF
CDR3 DNA: TGTGCCAGCAGTTTCGGGGGGGCGGTGGACACTGAAGCTTTCTTT

D gene: -
clone size: -
J gene: TRBJ2-7
V gene: TRBV14
CDR3 protein: CASSQVRGAGRSEDEQYF
CDR3 DNA: TGTGCCAGCAGCCAAGTTCGGGGAGCAGGTCGGTCAGAGGACGAGCAGTACTTC

D gene: TRBD1
clone size: few
J gene: TRBJ1-1
V gene: TRBV27
CDR3 protein: CASSYGQGGTEAFF
CDR3 DNA: TGTGCCAGCAGTTACGGACAGGGGGGTACTGAAGCTTTCTTT

D gene: TRBD2
clone size: -
J gene: TRBJ2-7
V gene: TRBV9
CDR3 protein: CASSAAGGYYEQYF
CDR3 DNA: TGTGCCAGCAGCGCCGCGGGGGGGTACTACGAGCAGTACTTC

D gene: -
clone size: few
J gene: TRBJ2-7
V gene: TRBV10-2
CDR3 protein: CASKDSPYEQYF
CDR3 DNA: TGCGCCAGCAAGGACAGTCCCTACGAGCAGTACTTC

D gene: TRBD1
clone size: -
J gene: TRBJ2-7
V gene: TRBV28
CDR3 protein: CASSLGTGPHEQYF
CDR3 DNA: TGTGCCAGCAGTTTAGGGACAGGCCCCCACGAGCAGTACTTC

D gene: -
clone size: -
J gene: TRBJ1-4
V gene: TRBV6-5
CDR3 protein: CASSTYSGPNEKLFF
CDR3 DNA: TGTGCCAGCAGTACTTACAGCGGGCCTAATGAAAAACTGTTTTTT

D gene: -
clone size: -
J gene: TRBJ2-7
V gene: TRBV20-1
CDR3 protein: CSARGWFGLTF
CDR3 DNA: TGCAGTGCTAGGGGTTGGTTCGGGTTGACTTTC

D gene: -
clone size: -
J gene: TRBJ2-7
V gene: TRBV6-2/TRBV6-3
CDR3 protein: CASSWTRVGGDYEQYF
CDR3 DNA: TGTGCCAGCAGTTGGACGCGGGTCGGAGGGGACTACGAGCAGTACTTC

D gene: -
clone size: -
J gene: TRBJ1-3
V gene: TRBV7-7
CDR3 protein: CASSLGPPGSGNTIYF
CDR3 DNA: TGTGCCAGCAGCTTAGGTCCTCCAGGCTCTGGAAACACCATATATTTT

D gene: TRBD2
clone size: -
J gene: TRBJ2-7
V gene: TRBV7-3
CDR3 protein: CASSPGGDSYEQYF
CDR3 DNA: TGTGCCAGCAGCCCGGGGGGGGACTCCTACGAGCAGTACTTC

D gene: -
clone size: -
J gene: TRBJ1-1
V gene: TRBV30
CDR3 protein: CAWSVSGTGQPNTEAFF
CDR3 DNA: TGTGCCTGGAGTGTTTCTGGGACGGGACAACCGAACACTGAAGCTTTCTTT

D gene: -
clone size: -
J gene: TRBJ2-2
V gene: TRBV30
CDR3 protein: CAWDRTVVTGELFF
CDR3 DNA: TGTGCCTGGGATCGGACAGTGGTCACCGGGGAGCTGTTTTTT

D gene: -
clone size: -
J gene: TRBJ1-4
V gene: TRBV4-3
CDR3 protein: CASSHTGGRGNEKLFF
CDR3 DNA: TGCGCCAGCAGCCACACGGGGGGCAGGGGTAATGAAAAACTGTTTTTT

D gene: -
clone size: -
J gene: TRBJ1-2
V gene: TRBV7-6
CDR3 protein: CASSLGSGNYGYTF
CDR3 DNA: TGTGCCAGCAGCTTAGGTTCGGGGAACTATGGCTACACCTTC

D gene: -
clone size: -
J gene: TRBJ1-5
V gene: TRBV3-1/TRBV3-2
CDR3 protein: CASSQGDRESGNQPQHF
CDR3 DNA: TGTGCCAGCAGCCAAGGAGACAGAGAGTCGGGCAATCAGCCCCAGCATTTT

D gene: TRBD1
clone size: -
J gene: TRBJ1-2
V gene: TRBV11-2
CDR3 protein: CASSPQTGPFYGYTF
CDR3 DNA: TGTGCCAGCAGCCCCCAGACAGGGCCCTTCTATGGCTACACCTTC

D gene: -
clone size: -
J gene: TRBJ2-4
V gene: TRBV6-2/TRBV6-3
CDR3 protein: CASSSAGLAKNIQYF
CDR3 DNA: TGTGCCAGCAGTTCGGCGGGGTTAGCCAAAAACATTCAGTACTTC

D gene: -
clone size: -
J gene: TRBJ1-6
V gene: TRBV27
CDR3 protein: CASSTSQLRTLHF
CDR3 DNA: TGTGCCAGCAGTACCAGTCAGTTGAGGACCCTCCACTTT

D gene: TRBD2
clone size: -
J gene: TRBJ2-7
V gene: TRBV11-2
CDR3 protein: CASTPFRVRVTSGSYEQYF
CDR3 DNA: TGTGCCAGCACCCCCTTCCGGGTACGCGTGACTAGCGGGAGCTACGAGCAGTACTTC

D gene: TRBD1
clone size: -
J gene: TRBJ2-7
V gene: TRBV12-3/TRBV12-4
CDR3 protein: CASSGDRYEQYF
CDR3 DNA: TGTGCCAGCAGTGGGGACAGGTACGAGCAGTACTTC

D gene: -
clone size: -
J gene: TRBJ1-1
V gene: TRBV5-4
CDR3 protein: CASSFFRGTEAFF
CDR3 DNA: TGTGCCAGCAGCTTTTTTAGAGGCACTGAAGCTTTCTTT

D gene: TRBD1
clone size: once
J gene: TRBJ2-7
V gene: TRBV27
CDR3 protein: CASSLGQGDEQYF
CDR3 DNA: TGTGCCAGCAGTTTAGGACAGGGCGACGAGCAGTACTTC

D gene: TRBD1
clone size: few
J gene: TRBJ1-1
V gene: TRBV7-9
CDR3 protein: CASRDREDTEAFF
CDR3 DNA: TGTGCCAGCCGCGACAGGGAGGACACTGAAGCTTTCTTT

D gene: -
clone size: -
J gene: TRBJ1-1
V gene: TRBV7-9
CDR3 protein: CASSRSDTEAFF
CDR3 DNA: TGTGCCAGCAGCCGCTCGGACACTGAAGCTTTCTTT

D gene: -
clone size: -
J gene: TRBJ1-1
V gene: TRBV6-2/TRBV6-3
CDR3 protein: CASSSIETDPLTEAFF
CDR3 DNA: TGTGCCAGCAGTTCTATAGAGACAGATCCACTTACTGAAGCTTTCTTT

D gene: -
clone size: -
J gene: TRBJ1-2
V gene: TRBV6-5
CDR3 protein: CASDRFSHGYTF
CDR3 DNA: TGTGCCAGCGACAGGTTCAGCCATGGCTACACCTTC

D gene: -
clone size: -
J gene: TRBJ1-3
V gene: TRBV7-9
CDR3 protein: CASSLEGVPGNTIYF
CDR3 DNA: TGTGCCAGCAGCTTAGAGGGGGTACCTGGAAACACCATATATTTT

D gene: -
clone size: -
J gene: TRBJ2-7
V gene: TRBV6-5
CDR3 protein: CASRNPSSYEQYF
CDR3 DNA: TGTGCCAGCCGAAACCCCAGCTCCTACGAGCAGTACTTC

D gene: -
clone size: few
J gene: TRBJ1-1
V gene: TRBV27
CDR3 protein: CASSSRQNMNTEAFF
CDR3 DNA: TGTGCCAGCAGTTCCCGACAGAATATGAACACTGAAGCTTTCTTT

D gene: -
clone size: few
J gene: TRBJ2-7
V gene: TRBV7-9
CDR3 protein: CASSLVGDTRYYEQYF
CDR3 DNA: TGTGCCAGCAGCTTAGTAGGGGATACCCGCTACTACGAGCAGTACTTC

D gene: TRBD2
clone size: -
J gene: TRBJ2-7
V gene: TRBV7-7
CDR3 protein: CASSNLAGGVYEQYF
CDR3 DNA: TGTGCTAGCAGCAACCTAGCGGGGGGCGTGTACGAGCAGTACTTC

D gene: -
clone size: -
J gene: TRBJ2-7
V gene: TRBV5-1
CDR3 protein: CASKEGPSYEQYF
CDR3 DNA: TGCGCCAGCAAGGAGGGTCCCTCCTACGAGCAGTACTTC

D gene: TRBD1
clone size: -
J gene: TRBJ2-4
V gene: TRBV5-1
CDR3 protein: CASSPLSGTGALRKNIQYF
CDR3 DNA: TGCGCCAGCAGCCCCTTATCTGGGACAGGGGCTCTTAGGAAAAACATTCAGTACTTC

D gene: TRBD1
clone size: -
J gene: TRBJ2-7
V gene: TRBV5-1
CDR3 protein: CASSPGQGASYEQYF
CDR3 DNA: TGCGCCAGCAGCCCCGGACAGGGAGCCTCCTACGAGCAGTACTTC